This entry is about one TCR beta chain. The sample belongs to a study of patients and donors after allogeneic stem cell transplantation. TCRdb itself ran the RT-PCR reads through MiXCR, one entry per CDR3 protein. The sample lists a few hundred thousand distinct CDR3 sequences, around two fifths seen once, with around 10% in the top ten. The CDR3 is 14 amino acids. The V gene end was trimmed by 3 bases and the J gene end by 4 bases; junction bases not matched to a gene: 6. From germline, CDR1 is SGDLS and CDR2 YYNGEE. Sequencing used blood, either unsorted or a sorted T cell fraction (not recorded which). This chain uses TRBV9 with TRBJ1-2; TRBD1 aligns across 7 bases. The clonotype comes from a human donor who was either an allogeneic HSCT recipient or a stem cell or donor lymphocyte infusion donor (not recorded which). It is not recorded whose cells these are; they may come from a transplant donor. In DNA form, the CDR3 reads TGTGCCAGCAGCGGACAGGGAAGTGGCTATGGCTACACCTTC. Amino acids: CASSGQGSGYGYTF.